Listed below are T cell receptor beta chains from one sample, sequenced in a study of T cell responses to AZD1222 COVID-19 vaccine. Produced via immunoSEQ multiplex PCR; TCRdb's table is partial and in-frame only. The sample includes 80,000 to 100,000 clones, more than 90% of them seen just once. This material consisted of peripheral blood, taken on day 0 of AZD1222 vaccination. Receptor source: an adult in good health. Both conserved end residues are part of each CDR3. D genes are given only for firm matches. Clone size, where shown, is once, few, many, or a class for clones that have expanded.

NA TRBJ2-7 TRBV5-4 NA CASSPEGPPSYEQYF TGTGCCAGCAGCCCCGAGGGCCCCCCCTCCTACGAGCAGTACTTC
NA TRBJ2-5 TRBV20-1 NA CSARVETQYF TGCAGTGCTAGGGTGGAGACCCAGTACTTC
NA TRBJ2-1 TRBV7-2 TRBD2 CASSLTSGYNEQFF TGTGCCAGCAGCCTTACTAGCGGTTACAATGAGCAGTTCTTC
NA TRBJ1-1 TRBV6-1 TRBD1 CASSAQRGGRGTEAFF TGTGCCAGCAGTGCCCAAAGGGGGGGCAGGGGGACTGAAGCTTTCTTT
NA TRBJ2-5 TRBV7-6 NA CASSLGRAIQETQYF TGTGCCAGCAGCCTAGGTCGGGCAATACAAGAGACCCAGTACTTC
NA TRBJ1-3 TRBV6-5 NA CASSYSGGSGNTIYF TGTGCCAGCAGTTACTCCGGAGGGAGCGGAAACACCATATATTTT
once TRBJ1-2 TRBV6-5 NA CASSVTEGNYGYTF TGTGCCAGCAGCGTAACGGAGGGGAACTATGGCTACACCTTC
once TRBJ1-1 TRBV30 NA CACNKKLNTEAFF TGTGCCTGCAACAAGAAGTTGAACACTGAAGCTTTCTTT
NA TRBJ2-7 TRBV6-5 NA CASSNVKRATYEQYF TGTGCCAGCAGTAATGTTAAGCGGGCCACCTACGAGCAGTACTTC
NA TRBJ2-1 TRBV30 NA CAWSFSGASYNEQFF TGTGCCTGGAGTTTTTCGGGGGCCTCCTACAATGAGCAGTTCTTC
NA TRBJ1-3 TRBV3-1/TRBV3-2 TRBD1 CASSPTTGVGNTIYF TGTGCCAGCAGCCCGACTACAGGGGTCGGAAACACCATATATTTT
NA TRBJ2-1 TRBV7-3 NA CASSLGGANEQFF TGTGCCAGCAGCTTAGGGGGGGCCAATGAGCAGTTCTTC
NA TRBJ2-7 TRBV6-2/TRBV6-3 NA CASSSFLDSTYEQYF TGTGCCAGCAGTTCGTTCTTGGACAGCACCTACGAGCAGTACTTC
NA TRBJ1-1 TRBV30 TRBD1 CAWKGQGNTEAFF TGTGCCTGGAAAGGACAGGGGAACACTGAAGCTTTCTTT
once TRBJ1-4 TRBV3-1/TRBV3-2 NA CASSQEKGLYEKLFF TGTGCCAGCAGCCAAGAGAAGGGTTTGTACGAAAAACTGTTTTTT
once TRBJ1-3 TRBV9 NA CASSVESGTIYF TGTGCCAGCAGCGTAGAGTCCGGCACCATATATTTT
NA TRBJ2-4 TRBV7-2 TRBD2 CASSFSLSGRNSNIQYF TGTGCCAGCAGCTTCTCCTTAAGCGGGAGGAATAGTAACATTCAGTACTTC
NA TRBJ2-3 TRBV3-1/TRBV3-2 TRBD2 CASSRLADWSTDTQYF TGTGCCAGCAGCCGACTAGCGGACTGGAGCACAGATACGCAGTATTTT
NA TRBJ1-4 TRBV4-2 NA CASSITENEKLFF TGTGCCAGCAGCATTACAGAAAATGAAAAACTGTTTTTT
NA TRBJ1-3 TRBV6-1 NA CASSEQPAGNTIYF TGTGCCAGCAGTGAACAGCCCGCTGGAAACACCATATATTTT
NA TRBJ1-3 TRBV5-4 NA CASSAGPDPGRNTIYF TGTGCCAGCAGCGCGGGGCCCGACCCCGGCCGAAACACCATATATTTT
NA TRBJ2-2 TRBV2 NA CASSELVGTVAGELFF TGTGCCAGCAGTGAACTGGTAGGGACCGTAGCCGGGGAGCTGTTTTTT
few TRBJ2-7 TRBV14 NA CASSPRSGIVYEQYF TGTGCCAGCAGCCCCCGTTCCGGGATCGTCTACGAGCAGTACTTC
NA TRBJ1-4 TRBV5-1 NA CASSLQGFNEKLFF TGCGCCAGCAGCTTGCAGGGGTTTAATGAAAAACTGTTTTTT
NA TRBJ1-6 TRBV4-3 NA CASSQEINSPLHF TGCGCCAGCAGCCAAGAGATAAATTCACCCCTCCACTTT
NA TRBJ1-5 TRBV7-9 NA CASSFRDSNQPQHF TGTGCCAGCAGCTTTAGGGATAGCAATCAGCCCCAGCATTTT
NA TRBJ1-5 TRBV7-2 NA CASSLKSFSNQPQHF TGTGCCAGCAGCTTAAAATCCTTCAGCAATCAGCCCCAGCATTTT
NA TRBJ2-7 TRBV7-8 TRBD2 CASSGGRLAGAYEQYF TGTGCCAGCAGCGGGGGTCGTCTAGCGGGGGCCTACGAGCAGTACTTC
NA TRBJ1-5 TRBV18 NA CASSPGRQDSNQPQHF TGTGCCAGCTCACCCGGACGGCAGGATAGCAATCAGCCCCAGCATTTT
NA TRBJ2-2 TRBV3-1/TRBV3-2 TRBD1 CASRPQGAGTGELFF TGTGCCAGCAGACCACAGGGGGCTGGCACCGGGGAGCTGTTTTTT
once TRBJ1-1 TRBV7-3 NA CASSPGRVNTEAFF TGTGCCAGCAGCCCAGGGAGGGTGAACACTGAAGCTTTCTTT
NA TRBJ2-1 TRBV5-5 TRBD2 CASSLELAGKNEQFF TGTGCCAGCAGCTTGGAGCTAGCGGGAAAAAATGAGCAGTTCTTC
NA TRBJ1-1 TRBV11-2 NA CASSLERHLGFTEAFF TGTGCCAGCAGCTTAGAAAGGCACCTGGGCTTCACTGAAGCTTTCTTT
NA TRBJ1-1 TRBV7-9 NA CASSILRVFNTEAFF TGTGCCAGCAGCATTCTAAGGGTATTTAATACTGAAGCTTTCTTT
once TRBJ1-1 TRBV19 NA CASSTIQGMTEAFF TGTGCCAGTAGTACTATCCAGGGGATGACTGAAGCTTTCTTT
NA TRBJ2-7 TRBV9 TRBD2 CASSPLAGGLYEQYF TGTGCCAGCAGCCCTCTAGCGGGAGGCCTCTACGAGCAGTACTTC
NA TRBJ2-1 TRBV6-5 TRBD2 CASSYTSGVGNEQFF TGTGCCAGCAGTTACACTAGCGGTGTGGGAAATGAGCAGTTCTTC
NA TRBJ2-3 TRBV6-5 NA CASGRGDTQYF TGTGCCAGCGGACGCGGGGATACGCAGTATTTT
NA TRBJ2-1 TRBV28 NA CASSPESSYNEQFF TGTGCCAGCAGCCCTGAGAGCTCCTACAATGAGCAGTTCTTC
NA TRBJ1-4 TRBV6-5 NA CASSPVEGLNEKLFF TGTGCCAGCAGTCCCGTCGAGGGGCTGAATGAAAAACTGTTTTTT
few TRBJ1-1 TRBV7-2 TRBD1 CASSSRGLSSEAFF TGTGCCAGCAGCTCCAGGGGGCTATCTTCTGAAGCTTTCTTT
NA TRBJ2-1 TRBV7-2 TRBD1 CASSLTGASYNEQFF TGTGCCAGCAGCTTAACAGGGGCTTCCTACAATGAGCAGTTCTTC
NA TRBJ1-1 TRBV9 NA CASSVQWNTEAFF TGTGCCAGCAGCGTACAATGGAACACTGAAGCTTTCTTT